The 8 T cell receptor beta chains in this list originate from one sample, sequenced in a study of cytomegalovirus exposure and HLA in healthy donors. PCR was performed using 60 Vbeta and 13 Jbeta primers. Libraries were prepared by immunoSEQ multiplex PCR; TCRdb keeps only in-frame clonotypes and omits some of them. The top ten clones hold about 2.3% of a sample with fewer than 200,000 clones, over 70% of them seen once. Specimen: PBMCs. All receptors come from a woman between 25 and 40 years old in good health and CMV-seronegative.

V gene TRBV5-1 combines with J gene TRBJ2-7; 7 bases match TRBD1. CDR1 and CDR2 from the germline V gene are SGHRS and YFSETQ. The V gene end was trimmed by 4 bases and the J gene end by 0 bases; junction bases not matched to a gene: 4. The CDR3 contains 14 residues. The CDR3 coding sequence is TGCGCCAGCAGCAGCCGGGACAGCTCCTACGAGCAGTACTTC. It specifies CASSSRDSSYEQYF.

The chain links TRBV28 to TRBJ2-7, with TRBD1 as a possible D gene (5 bases). CDR3 length: 14 amino acids. V dropped 4 bases and J dropped 4 bases, with 14 bases sitting between them. Per germline, CDR1 MDHEN and CDR2 SYDVKM. The CDR3 reads CASSSDTRTYEQYF. CDR3 sequence (DNA): TGTGCCAGCAGTTCGGACACAAGGACGTACGAGCAGTACTTC.

The chain carries TRBV5-4 and TRBJ1-4; D unclear. V lost 0 bases, J lost 5 bases, and 8 bases lay in between. Germline CDR1 is SGHNT and CDR2 is YYREEE (reference sequence). The CDR3 has 14 residues. CDR3 protein: CASSLGRENEKLFF. The CDR3 bases are TGTGCCAGCAGCTTGGGGCGGGAAAATGAAAAACTGTTTTTT.

The chain has TRBV4-1 and TRBJ1-2, with D possibly being TRBD1 (5 bases). This CDR3 has 19 amino acids. V was clipped by 1 base and J by 4 bases, with 25 bases between them. Germline CDR1 reads MGHRA; CDR2 reads YSYEKL. CDR3: CASSQAGPGVSSSGYGYTF. The DNA of the CDR3 is TGCGCCAGCAGCCAAGCGGGTCCGGGGGTAAGTTCCTCGGGCTATGGCTACACCTTC.

The chain combines TRBV9 with TRBJ2-7; D is ambiguous. The CDR3 runs 13 residues. With 0 bases removed from V and 3 bases from J, the gap between germline ends came to 7 bases. Germline values: CDR1 SGDLS, CDR2 YYNGEE. The CDR3 DNA reads TGTGCCAGCAGCGTAGGGCTCAACTACGAGCAGTACTTC. Translated, it gives CASSVGLNYEQYF.

This chain joins TRBV5-1 and TRBJ1-2, with 7 bases identical to TRBD1. The CDR3 is 15 residues long. The junction had 12 bases not matched to a gene; V was cut back by 3 bases and J by 7 bases. Germline V gives CDR1 SGHRS, CDR2 YFSETQ. CDR3 DNA: TGCGCCAGCAGCTCGAGCTCCGGGACAGCGCTTGGCTACACCTTC. Amino acids: CASSSSSGTALGYTF.

J is TRBJ1-1 and V is TRBV4-3; D may be TRBD1 (6 bases). CDR1 and CDR2 from the germline V gene are LGHNA and YSLEER. V was shortened by 0 bases and J by 2 bases, with 19 bases between the two germline ends. This CDR3 spans 18 amino acids. The CDR3: CASSQEILGAGDNTEAFF. In DNA, the CDR3 is TGCGCCAGCAGCCAAGAAATACTGGGGGCAGGGGACAACACTGAAGCTTTCTTT.

The chain uses TRBV13 and TRBJ2-7, with 10 bases fitting TRBD1. The CDR3 runs 15 residues. V lost 5 bases to trimming and J lost 5 bases; unmatched junction nucleotides: 9. The germline V gene encodes CDR1 PRHDT and CDR2 FYEKMQ (reference sequence). Written as DNA, the CDR3 is TGTGCCAGCAGCCCGCGGGACAGGGGCCTTAACGAGCAGTACTTC. Translation gives CASSPRDRGLNEQYF.